The 30 T cell receptor beta chains below were found in one sample sequenced in a study of blood T cell repertoires in COVID-19. TCRdb's copy holds only in-frame clones and misses some; the assay was immunoSEQ multiplex PCR. The table shows about 62,000 clones, with more than 80% occurring only once. The sequenced sample consisted of peripheral blood. Receptors originate from an older woman with COVID-19, enrolled during active disease.

The chain is built from TRBV27 and TRBJ2-7, with TRBD1 matching 12 bases. This CDR3 is built from 15 residues. CDR1 and CDR2 (germline): MNHEY, SMNVEV (reference sequence). J was trimmed by 5 bases and V by 5 bases; bases with no gene match: 7. The CDR3, as DNA: TGTGCCAGCAGTAACCCCGGGACAGGGGGCAACGAGCAGTACTTC. Protein product: CASSNPGTGGNEQYF.

The rearrangement joins TRBV11-2 to TRBJ1-4; tentatively, D is TRBD1 (5 bases). The CDR3 runs to 15 residues. V was clipped by 4 bases and J by 7 bases, with 16 bases between them. Looked up from germline, CDR1 is SGHAT and CDR2 is FQNNGV. CDR3 nucleotide sequence: TGTGCCAGCAGCTCCCGAGGCCTCCAGGGTGAAAAACTGTTTTTT. Its translation: CASSSRGLQGEKLFF.

The chain joins TRBV5-4 to TRBJ2-5, with a tentative D call TRBD2 (6 bases). The CDR3 is made up of 14 amino acids. Germline CDR1 reads SGHNT; CDR2 reads YYREEE (reference sequence). The germline V and J ends were trimmed by 6 bases and 2 bases, with 14 bases remaining between them. CDR3 residues: CASNFRGFQETQYF. CDR3 nucleotide sequence: TGTGCCAGCAACTTCCGGGGGTTTCAAGAGACCCAGTACTTC. Supplemented by reference TRBV5-4 and TRBJ2-5, the full variable domain reads ETGVTQSPTHLIKTRGQQVTLRCSSQSGHNTVSWYQQALGQGPQFIFQYYREEENGRGNFPPRFSGLQFPNYSSELNVNALELDDSALYLCASNFRGFQETQYFGPGTRLLVL.

The chain employs TRBV5-1 and TRBJ2-1, with TRBD2 matching 8 bases. V shed 0 bases and J 8 bases; nucleotides not matched to a gene: 7. The germline gives CDR1 SGHRS, CDR2 YFSETQ. The CDR3 has 15 amino acids. CDR3 loop: CASSLVSGGPHEQFF. CDR3 nucleotide sequence: TGCGCCAGCAGCTTGGTCTCGGGAGGGCCGCATGAGCAGTTCTTC.

The gene calls are TRBV7-9 and TRBJ2-7; D remains ambiguous. The germline V and J ends were trimmed by 3 bases and 9 bases, with 15 bases remaining between them. The CDR3 runs 13 residues. CDR1 and CDR2 from the germline V gene are SEHNR and FQNEAQ (reference sequence). In DNA, the CDR3 is TGTGCCAGCAGCTTGTCCGCATACAATGGGCAGTACTTC. The encoded protein is CASSLSAYNGQYF.

The gene calls are TRBV7-2 and TRBJ1-2, with 8 bases matching TRBD1. The CDR3 runs to 12 residues. From germline, CDR1 is SGHTA and CDR2 FQGNSA. The trim removed 4 bases at V and 7 bases at J, leaving 2 bases unmatched. CDR3 region: CASSYRGAGYTF. The DNA of the CDR3 is TGTGCCAGCAGCTACAGGGGGGCTGGCTACACCTTC.

The J gene is TRBJ2-7, the V gene TRBV18; a weak D match, TRBD1 (6 bases). The ends were cut back, 3 bases at V and 4 bases at J, with 10 bases in the middle. The germline V gene has CDR1 KGHSH and CDR2 LQKENI. The CDR3 is made up of 13 amino acids. For the CDR3, the DNA is TGTGCCAGCTCACCTTTGGACAGATACGAGCAGTACTTC. Encoded protein: CASSPLDRYEQYF.

The rearrangement uses TRBV7-2 and TRBJ1-1; D is unresolved. The CDR3 contains 15 residues. Germline lookup yields CDR1 SGHTA and CDR2 FQGNSA. The V gene lost 4 bases and the J gene lost 3 bases, with 15 bases spanning the gap. CDR3 in DNA: TGTGCCAGCAGCTCGAGACCCGCGGAGCACACTGAAGCTTTCTTT. Translated: CASSSRPAEHTEAFF.

This clone was recorded a few times. This sequence joins TRBV5-1 and TRBJ1-2; D is undetermined. V lost 4 bases and J lost 5, with 9 bases in between. The CDR3 is 12 amino acids. Germline V gives CDR1 SGHRS, CDR2 YFSETQ. The CDR3 here is CASSETEYGYTF. In DNA, the CDR3 is TGCGCCAGCAGCGAAACAGAGTATGGCTACACCTTC. The variable domain in full, completed from reference TRBV5-1 and TRBJ1-2, reads KAGVTQTPRYLIKTRGQQVTLSCSPISGHRSVSWYQQTPGQGLQFLFEYFSETQRNKGNFPGRFSGRQFSNSRSEMNVSTLELGDSALYLCASSETEYGYTFGSGTRLTVV.

The chain recombines TRBV14 with TRBJ1-1; D is possibly TRBD1 (6 bases). Germline CDR1 and CDR2: SGHDN and FVKESK. The V end was cut by 4 bases, the J end by 0 bases, with 18 bases between. The CDR3 runs to 17 residues. Here the CDR3 reads CASSRDQTGHMNTEAFF. As DNA, the CDR3 is TGTGCCAGCAGCCGGGATCAAACGGGACACATGAACACTGAAGCTTTCTTT.

The rearrangement uses TRBV5-1 and TRBJ1-1; D not certain. The germline CDR1 and CDR2 sequences are SGHRS and YFSETQ. The CDR3 spans 13 residues. V was clipped by 4 bases and J by 0 bases, with 7 bases between them. CDR3 DNA: TGCGCCAGCAGCGCGTCATTGAACACTGAAGCTTTCTTT. It encodes CASSASLNTEAFF.

The chain links TRBV15 to TRBJ2-7; maybe TRBD1 (5 bases). CDR3 length: 15 amino acids. V lost 1 base to trimming and J lost 4 bases, with 14 bases between them. Germline loops: CDR1 LNHNV, CDR2 YYDKDF (reference sequence). CDR3 amino acids: CATSRALTATYEQYF. The CDR3, as DNA: TGTGCCACCAGCAGAGCTTTGACAGCTACTTACGAGCAGTACTTC.

V usage is TRBV24-1 and J usage is TRBJ2-1; 8 bases agree with TRBD2. V trimming: 7 bases; J trimming: 7 bases; junction bases outside the gene matches: 14. CDR1 and CDR2 (germline): KGHDR, SFDVKD. CDR3 length: 16 residues. The CDR3 DNA is TGTGCCACCAGGGCCCGGGAGGCGGGAGGACTTAATGAGCAGTTCTTC. This codes for CATRAREAGGLNEQFF.

The chain has TRBV28 and TRBJ2-7, with D possibly being TRBD1 (6 bases). Germline-derived CDR1 and CDR2 are MDHEN and SYDVKM. V was trimmed by 2 bases and J by 6 bases, leaving 11 bases between them. The CDR3 is 13 amino acids. CDR3 nucleotides: TGTGCCAGCAGTTTACTGGGGGCGGTCGAGCAGTACTTC. Its protein is CASSLLGAVEQYF.

CDR3 bases: TGTGCCAGCAGCCCCCGGCAGGGTAGGAACACCATATATTTT. Translation: CASSPRQGRNTIYF. The chain recombines TRBV7-2 with TRBJ1-3; D might be TRBD1 (5 bases). The V end was cut by 5 bases, the J end by 7 bases, with 15 bases between. The CDR3 has 14 amino acids. Germline lookup yields CDR1 SGHTA and CDR2 FQGNSA.

The count of this clone is one. This rearrangement joins TRBV4-1 to TRBJ1-1; no definite D call. The germline V and J ends were trimmed by 1 base and 6 bases, with 12 bases remaining between them. Germline V lookup: CDR1 MGHRA, CDR2 YSYEKL. This CDR3 is 14 amino acids long. The CDR3 protein is CASSQVQRRAEAFF. CDR3 DNA: TGCGCCAGCAGCCAAGTCCAGAGACGGGCTGAAGCTTTCTTT.

The CDR3 bases are TGTGCCAGCTCACCGGGGCAGAGATCTGGAAACACCATATATTTT. Amino acids: CASSPGQRSGNTIYF. The chain carries TRBV18 and TRBJ1-3; maybe TRBD1 (5 bases). Between the trimmed V and J ends, which lost 3 bases and 1 base, there was a span of 10 bases. Germline V gene sequence: CDR1 KGHSH, CDR2 LQKENI. The CDR3 length is 15 residues.

The genes are TRBV4-3 and TRBJ2-1; TRBD2 matches 10 bases. Trimming cost V 4 bases and J 7 bases; bases outside gene matches: 13. Per germline, CDR1 LGHNA and CDR2 YSLEER. CDR3 length equals 17 residues. The CDR3 region has the DNA TGCGCCAGCAGCCTCGGAAGGTTAGCGGGAGGTATTAATGAGCAGTTCTTC. Translated, it gives CASSLGRLAGGINEQFF.

The chain links TRBV18 to TRBJ1-1; D gene uncertain. The CDR3 loop spans 12 amino acids. V was trimmed by 3 bases and J by 7 bases, leaving 9 bases between them. Germline loops: CDR1 KGHSH, CDR2 LQKENI. CDR3 region: CASSPGLLEAFF. The CDR3, as DNA: TGTGCCAGCTCACCTGGGCTGCTTGAAGCTTTCTTT.

This rearrangement joins TRBV4-2 to TRBJ1-3; D is possibly TRBD1 (5 bases). V lost 6 bases, J lost 4 bases, and 19 bases lay in between. Germline loops: CDR1 LGHNA, CDR2 YNFKEQ. The CDR3 runs 16 residues. The CDR3 reads CASSQSGGRPGNTIYF. For the CDR3, the DNA is TGTGCCAGCAGTCAATCCGGGGGAAGACCGGGAAACACCATATATTTT.

The V and J genes are TRBV7-8 and TRBJ1-1; 9 bases are a match to TRBD1. CDR3 length equals 12 residues. Per the germline V gene, CDR1 is SGHVS and CDR2 is FQNEAQ. V trimming: 3 bases; J trimming: 8 bases; junction bases outside the gene matches: 1. The CDR3 reads CASSLGTGEAFF. The CDR3 DNA follows: TGTGCCAGCAGCTTGGGGACAGGGGAAGCTTTCTTT.

The rearrangement joins TRBV6-2 or TRBV6-3 to TRBJ2-5; 8 positions agree with TRBD1. The CDR3 sequence is 12 residues long. Germline lookup yields CDR1 MNHEY and CDR2 SVGEGT. Trimming took 5 bases from V and 7 from J; bases not matched to a gene: 3. The CDR3 region is CASSPQGGTQYF. The CDR3 coding sequence is TGTGCCAGCAGTCCACAGGGGGGGACCCAGTACTTC.

There are a few counts of this clone. The chain couples TRBV15 to TRBJ1-5; 7 nucleotides match TRBD1. V trimming: 0 bases; J trimming: 3 bases; junction bases outside the gene matches: 2. Germline loops: CDR1 LNHNV, CDR2 YYDKDF (reference sequence). The CDR3 length is 15 residues. CDR3 in amino acids: CATSREGQINQPQHF. The CDR3, as DNA: TGTGCCACCAGCAGAGAGGGACAGATCAATCAGCCCCAGCATTTT.

This clone was recorded only once. The genes are TRBV19 and TRBJ1-5, with TRBD1 as a possible D gene (6 bases). With 1 base removed from V and 11 bases from J, the gap between germline ends came to 18 bases. This CDR3 region has 15 residues. The V gene's germline CDR1 is LNHDA and CDR2 SQIVND (reference sequence). Here the CDR3 reads CASSIVGDTWESQHF. CDR3 bases: TGTGCCAGTAGTATAGTTGGGGACACCTGGGAGTCCCAGCATTTT.

This chain uses TRBV18 with TRBJ2-7; TRBD1 might be the D (6 bases). This CDR3 has 14 residues. Trimming removed 1 base from V and 1 base from J, with 8 bases in between. Germline lookup yields CDR1 KGHSH and CDR2 LQKENI. The CDR3 DNA follows: TGTGCCAGCTCACCACGGGACACATCCTACGAGCAGTACTTC. This translates into CASSPRDTSYEQYF.

The rearrangement joins TRBV29-1 to TRBJ2-1, with 11 bases matching TRBD1. CDR3 length: 13 residues. CDR1 is SQVTM, CDR2 ANQGSEA, per germline. V lost 3 bases and J lost 7; bases outside the gene matches: 2. For the CDR3, the DNA is TGCAGCGTTGAGGGACAGGGGGTAAATGAGCAGTTCTTC. Its translation is CSVEGQGVNEQFF.

The chain employs TRBV13 and TRBJ2-7; 7 bases align to TRBD1. CDR3 size: 13 residues. V dropped 5 bases and J dropped 6; count of bases not matched to a gene: 7. CDR1 PRHDT and CDR2 FYEKMQ come from the germline V gene (reference sequence). CDR3 residues: CASSPPTGVEQYF. DNA of the CDR3: TGTGCCAGCAGCCCCCCCACAGGGGTCGAGCAGTACTTC.

The chain recombines TRBV2 with TRBJ1-1; D is unclear. V was cut by 9 bases and J by 12 bases, with 29 bases left in between. Germline lookup yields CDR1 SNHLY and CDR2 FYNNEI. There are 15 residues in the CDR3. The CDR3 sequence: CASSLGGTFEAGSFF. CDR3 DNA: TGTGCCAGTAGCCTCGGCGGTACCTTTGAAGCTGGATCTTTCTTT.

V and J are TRBV5-6 and TRBJ1-2; the D is unclear. V was clipped by 0 bases and J by 6 bases, with 12 bases between them. CDR1 and CDR2 (germline): SGHDT, YYEEEE. The CDR3 is 14 amino acids. CDR3 nucleotide sequence: TGTGCCAGCAGCTTGGTTGCGGCTTTGGATGGCTACACCTTC. It translates to CASSLVAALDGYTF.

The CDR3 DNA is TGCGCCAGCAGCTTGGCGGGATCTCCGAGCACCGGGGAGCTGTTTTTT. Protein product: CASSLAGSPSTGELFF. The chain couples TRBV5-1 to TRBJ2-2; possibly TRBD2 for D (5 bases). Germline V gene data show CDR1 as SGHRS and CDR2 as YFSETQ. Trimming stripped 0 bases from V and 4 bases from J, with 13 bases between. CDR3 length: 16 residues. The variable domain in full, completed from reference TRBV5-1 and TRBJ2-2, reads KAGVTQTPRYLIKTRGQQVTLSCSPISGHRSVSWYQQTPGQGLQFLFEYFSETQRNKGNFPGRFSGRQFSNSRSEMNVSTLELGDSALYLCASSLAGSPSTGELFFGEGSRLTVL.